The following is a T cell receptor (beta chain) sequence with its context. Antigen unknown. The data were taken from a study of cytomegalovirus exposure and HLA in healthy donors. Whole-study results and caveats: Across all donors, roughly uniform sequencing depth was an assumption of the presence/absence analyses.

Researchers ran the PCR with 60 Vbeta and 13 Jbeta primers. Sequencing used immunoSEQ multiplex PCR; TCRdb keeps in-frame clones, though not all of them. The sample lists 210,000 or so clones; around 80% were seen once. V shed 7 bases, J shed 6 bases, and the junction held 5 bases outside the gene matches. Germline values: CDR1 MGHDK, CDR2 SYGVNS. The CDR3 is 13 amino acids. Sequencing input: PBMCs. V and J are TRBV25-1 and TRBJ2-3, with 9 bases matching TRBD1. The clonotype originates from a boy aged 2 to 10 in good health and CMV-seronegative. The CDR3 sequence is CASTDRGVDTQYF. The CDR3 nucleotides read TGTGCCAGCACCGACAGGGGGGTTGATACGCAGTATTTT.